Listed here are 29 T cell receptor beta chains from one sample, sequenced in a study of cytomegalovirus exposure and HLA in healthy donors. This PCR relied on a set of 60 Vbeta primers and 13 Jbeta primers. The data were produced by immunoSEQ multiplex PCR, yet TCRdb's version contains in-frame clones alone and is incomplete. The data hold under 150,000 clones, with just over 70% observed a single time. Sequenced: PBMCs. Receptors were obtained from a woman aged 55 to 70 in good health and CMV-seropositive.

J is TRBJ2-3 and V is TRBV2; 9 bases line up with TRBD2. Germline V gene data show CDR1 as SNHLY and CDR2 as FYNNEI. Germline trimming cut 6 bases from V and 2 bases from J; bases unmatched to any gene: 12. CDR3 length equals 17 residues. CDR3 in DNA: TGTGCCAGCAGCGGGGTGGGTAGCGGGGGAAACACAGATACGCAGTATTTT. This codes for CASSGVGSGGNTDTQYF.

This chain links TRBV21-1 with TRBJ2-6; TRBD1 was called by the table and not checked on the DNA. TRBV21-1 is reported as a pseudogene. This CDR3 is built from 18 residues. CDR3 loop: CASSTPGQYLSGANVLTF. CDR3 in DNA: TGTGCCAGCAGCACTCCGGGACAGTACCTCTCTGGGGCCAACGTCCTGACTTTC.

This clone has only one observation. The chain is built from TRBV6-1 and TRBJ2-5; a possible D gene is TRBD1 (5 bases). Germline V gene sequence: CDR1 MNHNS, CDR2 SASEGT. The CDR3 length is 14 residues. V lost 2 bases and J lost 5, with 12 bases in between. CDR3 sequence (DNA): TGTGCCAGCAGTGAACGTCAGGGTCCGGAGACCCAGTACTTC. This gives the protein CASSERQGPETQYF.

CDR3 DNA: TGTGCCAGTATGGAAGGGGGCCGGGCCCTCCACTTT. As protein: CASMEGGRALHF. This chain links TRBV2 with TRBJ1-6, with TRBD1 matching over 7 bases. Germline-derived CDR1 and CDR2 are SNHLY and FYNNEI. V lost 9 bases and J lost 14; bases outside the gene matches: 10. The CDR3 covers 12 residues.

The rearrangement links TRBV9 to TRBJ2-5, with D possibly matching TRBD2 (6 bases). This CDR3 spans 14 amino acids. Germline loops: CDR1 SGDLS, CDR2 YYNGEE. Deletions cut 0 bases from V and 11 bases from J, with 17 bases between. The CDR3 nucleotides read TGTGCCAGCAGCGTAGGGAGGGACCGGTGGGAGCAGTACTTC. Translated: CASSVGRDRWEQYF.

J is TRBJ1-1 and V is TRBV27, with 7 bases fitting TRBD1. Germline CDR1 is MNHEY and CDR2 is SMNVEV (reference sequence). Trimming took 7 bases from V and 5 from J; bases not matched to a gene: 10. CDR3 length: 14 amino acids. The CDR3 DNA follows: TGTGCCAGCACCCTTAACAGGGGAAGTACTGAAGCTTTCTTT. It specifies CASTLNRGSTEAFF.

This clone showed up just a few times. The chain employs TRBV7-9 and TRBJ1-2, with 7 bases that match TRBD1. J lost 4 bases, V lost 4 bases, and 3 bases had no gene match. Germline loops: CDR1 SEHNR, CDR2 FQNEAQ (reference sequence). CDR3 size: 13 residues. The CDR3 nucleotides read TGTGCCAGCAGCTCCCGGGACAGCTATGGCTACACCTTC. Translating it yields CASSSRDSYGYTF.

This clone was observed a single time. The V and J genes are TRBV7-3 and TRBJ1-2, with TRBD1 as a possible D gene (6 bases). V lost 2 bases and J lost 4, with 14 bases in between. The CDR3 is made up of 15 amino acids. Germline CDR1 is SGHTA and CDR2 is FQGTGA. CDR3 coding DNA: TGTGCCAGCAGCTTAGCCCCAGGGGTTAGCTATGGCTACACCTTC. The encoded protein is CASSLAPGVSYGYTF.

The V gene is TRBV5-6, the J gene TRBJ1-5, with 12 bases identical to TRBD1. Germline lookup yields CDR1 SGHDT and CDR2 YYEEEE. Trimming cost V 3 bases and J 3 bases; bases outside gene matches: 7. The CDR3 extends over 17 amino acids. CDR3 loop: CASSYGTGGLYNQPQHF. The CDR3 nucleotides read TGTGCCAGCAGCTATGGGACAGGGGGCCTTTACAATCAGCCCCAGCATTTT.

In regard to this clone: Its ends do not fully match the called genes, so a read error is possible. V gene TRBV19 combines with J gene TRBJ2-2; TRBD2 agrees at 7 bases. The CDR3 runs 15 residues. Germline V CDR1 and CDR2: LNHDA, SQIVND (reference sequence). CDR3 nucleotide sequence: TGTGCCAGTAGTATACCTGGGGGAGGGACCGGGGAGCCGTTTTTT. It translates to CASSIPGGGTGEPFF.

The chain has TRBV25-1 and TRBJ1-2; 7 nucleotides align to TRBD1. The ends lost 3 bases at V and 6 bases at J; junction bases unmatched: 1. This CDR3 is 12 amino acids long. Germline V gene data show CDR1 as MGHDK and CDR2 as SYGVNS. The CDR3 sequence is CASSETGHGYTF. The CDR3 nucleotides read TGTGCCAGCAGTGAGACAGGGCATGGCTACACCTTC.

V is TRBV19 and J is TRBJ1-2, with D possibly matching TRBD1 (6 bases). The CDR3 spans 13 residues. V lost 6 bases to trimming and J lost 4 bases, with 12 bases between them. Germline CDR1 is LNHDA and CDR2 is SQIVND (reference sequence). The CDR3 is CASSEGEGYGYTF. CDR3 bases: TGTGCCAGTAGCGAGGGGGAAGGCTATGGCTACACCTTC.

The rearrangement uses TRBV10-2 and TRBJ2-3; 8 bases match TRBD2. From germline, CDR1 is WSHSY and CDR2 SAAADI. V was clipped by 3 bases and J by 0 bases; unmatched bases: 5. CDR3 length equals 16 residues. In nucleotides, the CDR3 is TGCGCCAGCAGTGAAGGAGCGGGAGCTAGCACAGATACGCAGTATTTT. Amino acid sequence: CASSEGAGASTDTQYF.

The chain uses TRBV29-1 and TRBJ1-4, with 7 bases identical to TRBD1. The CDR3 has 14 residues. J gave up 4 bases and V 5 bases, and 7 bases lay outside the gene matches. Germline V gene lookup returns CDR1 SQVTM and CDR2 ANQGSEA. The CDR3 DNA follows: TGCAGCGTTTCCGCGGGGACAGTTAATGAAAAACTGTTTTTT. Translation: CSVSAGTVNEKLFF.

Here the CDR3 DNA reads TGCGCCAGCAGCCCTGGGGGCCTTGGGAATCAGCCCCAGCATTTT. Translation gives CASSPGGLGNQPQHF. The rearrangement uses TRBV5-1 and TRBJ1-5; tentative D call: TRBD1 (6 bases). Germline V gene lookup returns CDR1 SGHRS and CDR2 YFSETQ. Trimming shortened V by 4 bases and J by 4 bases, and 15 bases separated the two germline ends. This CDR3 is 15 amino acids long.

This clone was seen a handful of times. The rearrangement joins TRBV10-1 to TRBJ1-1; D gene uncertain. Germline CDR1 and CDR2: WNHNN and SYGVQD (reference sequence). This CDR3 is built from 13 residues. Between the trimmed V and J ends, which lost 5 bases and 4 bases, there was a span of 11 bases. The CDR3 region is CASSRTVSTEAFF. As DNA, the CDR3 is TGCGCCAGCAGTCGAACAGTCTCCACTGAAGCTTTCTTT.

This clone turned up a few times. The genes are TRBV5-6 and TRBJ2-1; 8 bases match TRBD2. Trimming cost V 4 bases and J 6 bases; bases outside gene matches: 6. CDR3 length equals 14 residues. CDR1 is SGHDT and CDR2 is YYEEEE in the germline V gene. As DNA, the CDR3 is TGTGCCAGCAGCGGGCCGGGGGGGATCAATGAGCAGTTCTTC. Translating gives CASSGPGGINEQFF.

This chain uses TRBV7-9 with TRBJ2-3; 7 bases fit TRBD1. The CDR3 has 13 amino acids. Germline-derived CDR1 and CDR2 are SEHNR and FQNEAQ (reference sequence). Germline trimming cut 6 bases from V and 3 bases from J; bases unmatched to any gene: 3. This CDR3 reads CASSVQGTDTQYF. The CDR3 DNA sequence: TGTGCCAGCAGTGTACAGGGGACAGATACGCAGTATTTT.

The chain combines TRBV6-5 with TRBJ1-2; 9 bases match TRBD1. The V segment lost 4 bases and the J segment 4 bases; nucleotides outside the gene matches: 4. The CDR3 extends over 14 amino acids. The germline V gene has CDR1 MNHEY and CDR2 SVGAGI. The CDR3 loop reads CASSFRTGVYGYTF. In DNA, the CDR3 is TGTGCCAGCAGTTTTAGGACAGGGGTCTATGGCTACACCTTC.

In nucleotides, the CDR3 is TGTGCCAGCAGCTCCGGAACTAGTGGAGAGACCCAGTACTTC. Translation: CASSSGTSGETQYF. This rearrangement joins TRBV5-4 to TRBJ2-5, with D perhaps TRBD2 (5 bases). V shed 3 bases and J shed 4 bases, with 13 bases lying between them. Germline CDR1 SGHNT, CDR2 YYREEE (reference sequence). This CDR3 is 14 amino acids long.

In its sample, this clone was seen a few times. This sample also contains other DNA sequences that code for the same CDR3. CDR3 DNA sequence: TGTGCCAGCAGCAGCTACAATGAGCAGTTCTTC. The encoded protein is CASSSYNEQFF. This chain connects TRBV28 to TRBJ2-1; no firm D call. This CDR3 is built from 11 residues. CDR1 and CDR2 (germline): MDHEN, SYDVKM. Trimming removed 6 bases from V and 3 bases from J, with 3 bases in between.

This chain links TRBV2 with TRBJ2-7, with D possibly matching TRBD2 (7 bases). With 8 bases removed from V and 3 bases from J, the gap between germline ends came to 20 bases. Looked up from germline, CDR1 is SNHLY and CDR2 is FYNNEI. This CDR3 comprises 15 residues. The CDR3 spells CASLRGGLGFYEQYF. CDR3 sequence (DNA): TGTGCCAGCCTAAGGGGGGGCTTGGGGTTCTACGAGCAGTACTTC.

This chain connects TRBV5-8 to TRBJ2-3, with 9 bases lining up with TRBD2. Germline values: CDR1 SGHTS, CDR2 YDEGEE. Trimming cost V 4 bases and J 0 bases; bases outside gene matches: 3. CDR3 length: 15 amino acids. The CDR3 DNA sequence: TGTGCCAGCAGCAATCTAGCGGGGAGCACAGATACGCAGTATTTT. Translating gives CASSNLAGSTDTQYF.

V usage is TRBV2 and J usage is TRBJ2-1; 11 bases match TRBD2. Germline V gene data show CDR1 as SNHLY and CDR2 as FYNNEI. The CDR3 loop spans 17 amino acids. J gave up 10 bases and V 2 bases, and 13 bases lay outside the gene matches. As DNA, the CDR3 is TGTGCCAGCAGTGAAATGCGTAGGCTAGCGGGGGGAGAGGAGCAGTTCTTC. Translated: CASSEMRRLAGGEEQFF.

The rearrangement uses TRBV6-5 and TRBJ2-7; the match to TRBD1 covers 7 bases. Trimming took 8 bases from V and 3 from J; bases not matched to a gene: 13. Looked up from germline, CDR1 is MNHEY and CDR2 is SVGAGI. There are 15 residues in the CDR3. The CDR3 region is CASSGPARDSYEQYF. CDR3 DNA: TGTGCCAGCTCCGGACCAGCCCGGGACAGCTACGAGCAGTACTTC.

This clone has just one count. The CDR3, as DNA: TGTGCCAGCAGCGTAGGCGGAGGTCCCTACGAGCAGTACTTC. Translating gives CASSVGGGPYEQYF. The chain couples TRBV9 to TRBJ2-7; D might be TRBD2 (5 bases). The ends were cut back, 0 bases at V and 2 bases at J, with 9 bases in the middle. The CDR3 loop spans 14 amino acids. CDR1 and CDR2 (germline): SGDLS, YYNGEE.

In its sample, this clone was seen a few times. The gene calls are TRBV5-6 and TRBJ2-3; D is uncertain. Looked up from germline, CDR1 is SGHDT and CDR2 is YYEEEE. There are 11 residues in the CDR3. V shed 1 base and J shed 6 bases, with 3 bases lying between them. The CDR3 nucleotides read TGTGCCAGCAGCTTGCAGGATACGCAGTATTTT. Translation gives CASSLQDTQYF.

The J gene is TRBJ2-1, the V gene TRBV27; 9 bases align to TRBD2. There are 17 residues in the CDR3. From germline, CDR1 is MNHEY and CDR2 SMNVEV (reference sequence). The trim removed 5 bases at V and 3 bases at J, leaving 11 bases unmatched. The CDR3: CASSPAGGAGGYNEQFF. CDR3 DNA sequence: TGTGCCAGCAGTCCAGCCGGGGGAGCGGGGGGCTACAATGAGCAGTTCTTC.

This chain links TRBV18 with TRBJ1-5, with D perhaps matching TRBD1 (6 bases). Trimming removed 3 bases from V and 2 bases from J, with 20 bases in between. Germline V gene sequence: CDR1 KGHSH, CDR2 LQKENI. This CDR3 spans 18 amino acids. The CDR3 DNA reads TGTGCCAGCTCACCGAGGCCTAGGGGGGAGGGCGGCAATCAGCCCCAGCATTTT. Encoded protein: CASSPRPRGEGGNQPQHF.